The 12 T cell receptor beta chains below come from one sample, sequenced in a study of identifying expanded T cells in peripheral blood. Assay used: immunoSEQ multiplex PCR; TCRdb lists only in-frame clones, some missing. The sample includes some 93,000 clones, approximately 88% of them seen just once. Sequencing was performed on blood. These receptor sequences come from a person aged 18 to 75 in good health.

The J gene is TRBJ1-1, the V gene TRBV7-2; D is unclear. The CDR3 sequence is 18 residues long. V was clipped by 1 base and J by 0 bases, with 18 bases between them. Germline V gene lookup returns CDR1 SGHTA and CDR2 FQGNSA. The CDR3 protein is CASSLESGGIVMNTEAFF. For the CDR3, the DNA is TGTGCCAGCAGCTTAGAATCGGGCGGGATTGTCATGAACACTGAAGCTTTCTTT.

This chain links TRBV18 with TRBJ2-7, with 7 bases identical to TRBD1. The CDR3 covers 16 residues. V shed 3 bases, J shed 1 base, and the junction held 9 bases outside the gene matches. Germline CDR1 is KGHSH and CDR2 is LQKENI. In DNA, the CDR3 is TGTGCCAGCTCACCCTACCGGACAGGTCAATCCTACGAGCAGTACTTC. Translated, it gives CASSPYRTGQSYEQYF.

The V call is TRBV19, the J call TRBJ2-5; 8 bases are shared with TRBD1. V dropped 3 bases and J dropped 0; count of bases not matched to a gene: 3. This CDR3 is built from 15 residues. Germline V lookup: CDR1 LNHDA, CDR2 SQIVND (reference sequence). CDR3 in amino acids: CASSMGQVYQETQYF. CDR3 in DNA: TGTGCCAGTAGTATGGGACAGGTGTACCAAGAGACCCAGTACTTC.

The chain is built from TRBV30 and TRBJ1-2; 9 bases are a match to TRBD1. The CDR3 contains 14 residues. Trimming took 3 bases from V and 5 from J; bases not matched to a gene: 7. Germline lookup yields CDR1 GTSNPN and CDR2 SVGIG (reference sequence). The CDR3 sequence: CAWSMTGTGYGYTF. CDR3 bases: TGTGCCTGGAGCATGACCGGGACAGGGTATGGCTACACCTTC.

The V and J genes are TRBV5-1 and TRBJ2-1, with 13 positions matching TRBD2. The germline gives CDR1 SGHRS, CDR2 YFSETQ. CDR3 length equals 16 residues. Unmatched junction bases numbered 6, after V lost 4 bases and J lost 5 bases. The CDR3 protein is CASSARTSGGNNEQFF. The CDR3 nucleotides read TGCGCCAGCAGCGCTCGGACTAGCGGGGGAAACAATGAGCAGTTCTTC.

As DNA, the CDR3 is TGTGCCAGCTCACCACCTTCCCCCCAAGAGACCCAGTACTTC. Amino acids: CASSPPSPQETQYF. The chain employs TRBV18 and TRBJ2-5; D is undetermined. Germline CDR1 KGHSH, CDR2 LQKENI. The V gene lost 0 bases and the J gene lost 1 base, with 6 bases spanning the gap. This CDR3 region has 14 residues.

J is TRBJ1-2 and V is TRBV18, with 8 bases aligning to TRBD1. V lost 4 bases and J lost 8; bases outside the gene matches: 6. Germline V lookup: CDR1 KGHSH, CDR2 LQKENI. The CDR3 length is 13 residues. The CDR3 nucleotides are TGTGCCAGCTCACAGGACAGGGTCGGCGGCTACACCTTC. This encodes CASSQDRVGGYTF.

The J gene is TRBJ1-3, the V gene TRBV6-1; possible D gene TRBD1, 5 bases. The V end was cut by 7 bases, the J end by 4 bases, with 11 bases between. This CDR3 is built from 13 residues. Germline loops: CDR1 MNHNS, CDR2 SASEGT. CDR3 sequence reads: CASKRAGGNTIYF. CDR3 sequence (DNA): TGTGCCAGCAAGCGTGCAGGGGGAAACACCATATATTTT.

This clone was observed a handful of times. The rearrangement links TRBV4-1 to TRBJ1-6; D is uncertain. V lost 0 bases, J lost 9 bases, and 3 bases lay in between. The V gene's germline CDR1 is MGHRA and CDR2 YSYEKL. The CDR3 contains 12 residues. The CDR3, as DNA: TGCGCCAGCAGCCAAGAAGCTTCACCCCTCCACTTT. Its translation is CASSQEASPLHF.

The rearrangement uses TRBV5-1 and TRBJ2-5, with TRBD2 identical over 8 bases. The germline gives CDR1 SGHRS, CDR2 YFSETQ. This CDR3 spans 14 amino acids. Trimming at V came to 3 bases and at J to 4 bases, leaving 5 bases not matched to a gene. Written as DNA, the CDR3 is TGCGCCAGCAGCTCCAAAGCGGGGGTAGAGACCCAGTACTTC. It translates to CASSSKAGVETQYF.

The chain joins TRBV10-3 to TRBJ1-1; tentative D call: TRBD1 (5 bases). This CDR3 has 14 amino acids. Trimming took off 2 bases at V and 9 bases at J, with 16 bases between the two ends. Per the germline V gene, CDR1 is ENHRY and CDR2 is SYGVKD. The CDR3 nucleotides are TGTGCCATCAGTGAGCCGCCGGAAGGGGATAAAGCTTTCTTT. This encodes CAISEPPEGDKAFF.

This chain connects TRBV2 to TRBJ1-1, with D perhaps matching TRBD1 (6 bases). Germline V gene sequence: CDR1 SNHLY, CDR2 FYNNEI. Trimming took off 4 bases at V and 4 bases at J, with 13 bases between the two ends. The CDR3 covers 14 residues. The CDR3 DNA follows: TGTGCCAGCAGTGTCGAACAGGGTGGCACTGAAGCTTTCTTT. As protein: CASSVEQGGTEAFF.